This T cell receptor (beta chain) stems from a study of blood T cells in healthy people across ages. Findings and limits, study-wide: Per million T cells, TCR beta diversity dropped roughly linearly as age increased. The long-lived group displayed more naive CD4+ cells, plus higher diversity, than the aged donors did. Shifts in expanded clonotypes may have been confounded by donor CMV status, which was unknown.

A second 7 to 11 cycle PCR used barcoded and J-beta primers. TCRdb used MiXCR to reprocess the 5' RACE reads, holding one entry per CDR3 protein. The sample includes around 970,000 distinct CDR3 sequences, about 51% of them seen just once. Per-sample PBMC isolation yielded at least 6.5 million cells. This CDR3 spans 18 amino acids. The germline gives CDR1 LGHNA, CDR2 YNFKEQ. The ends were cut back, 0 bases at V and 5 bases at J, with 22 bases in the middle. A remark on this clonotype: Its specificity is not known.

The source is a woman aged 55-70 years in good health. Sequenced material: blood. J is TRBJ2-5 and V is TRBV4-2, with D possibly matching TRBD2 (5 bases). In DNA, the CDR3 is TGTGCCAGCAGCCAAGAGTATGTACCGGGCTTCCGAGGGGAGACCCAGTACTTC. Protein product: CASSQEYVPGFRGETQYF.